The 20 T cell receptor beta chains below come from one sample, sequenced in a study of regulatory T cells in long-lasting Graves disease. As for time point: newly diagnosed GD, antithyroid drugs for less than 3 months. With RNA extracted from PBMCs as input, the TCR library was made. To make TCR beta libraries, researchers used iRepertoire HTBI primers and Arm-PCR of CDR3 regions. Using its own MiXCR run on the multiplex PCR reads, TCRdb lists one record per CDR3 protein. The table has about 220,000 distinct CDR3 sequences, around 19% seen once; the top ten hold about an eighth. These data were also filed under a second study, of T cells in Graves' hyperthyroidism and ophthalmopathy.

Sample: peripheral blood mononuclear cells (PBMCs), taken at new diagnosis, from a patient treated with antithyroid drugs. These receptors all come from a woman aged 30 to 39 with Graves disease.

This clonotype was counted ten times or more. This chain joins TRBV2 and TRBJ2-4; D gene uncertain. CDR3 size: 15 residues. Deletions cut 6 bases from V and 0 bases from J, with 12 bases between. Germline values: CDR1 SNHLY, CDR2 FYNNEI. CDR3 protein: CASRFESVAKNIQYF. The DNA of the CDR3 is TGTGCCAGCAGGTTCGAGTCGGTAGCCAAAAACATTCAGTACTTC.

This chain joins TRBV28 and TRBJ2-1; 10 nucleotides match TRBD2. The V gene's germline CDR1 is MDHEN and CDR2 SYDVKM. The CDR3 loop spans 16 amino acids. V lost 6 bases, J lost 0 bases, and 5 bases stayed unmatched. In DNA form, the CDR3 reads TGTGCCAGCAGCCGGACTAGCGGTATCTCCTACAATGAGCAGTTCTTC. This translates into CASSRTSGISYNEQFF.

This clonotype showed up many times. The genes are TRBV2 and TRBJ2-5; 7 bases are a match to TRBD2. Germline CDR1 and CDR2: SNHLY and FYNNEI. The CDR3 loop spans 17 amino acids. V was clipped by 1 base and J by 2 bases; unmatched bases: 10. Here the CDR3 reads CASSEGGGSPKQETQYF. The DNA for the CDR3 is TGTGCCAGCAGTGAAGGGGGGGGGTCGCCGAAACAAGAGACCCAGTACTTC.

This clonotype showed up many times. This chain uses TRBV28 with TRBJ1-2; possibly TRBD1 for D (6 bases). V gave up 5 bases and J gave up 3 bases, with 16 bases separating them. The CDR3 loop spans 15 amino acids. Germline V lookup: CDR1 MDHEN, CDR2 SYDVKM. As DNA, the CDR3 is TGTGCCAGCAGTCGACCACTACAGGGCTACTATGGCTACACCTTC. Translating gives CASSRPLQGYYGYTF.

This clonotype was counted at least ten times. V gene TRBV12-3 or TRBV12-4 combines with J gene TRBJ2-3; TRBD1 is a possible D gene (6 bases). V lost 1 base to trimming and J lost 6 bases, with 14 bases between them. The CDR3 extends over 15 amino acids. Here the CDR3 reads CASSLGGDIRDTQYF. For the CDR3, the DNA is TGTGCCAGCAGTTTAGGAGGGGACATTAGGGATACGCAGTATTTT.

This clonotype has ten or more counts. The chain uses TRBV6-1 and TRBJ2-7; TRBD1 aligns across 7 bases. The CDR3 is 14 amino acids. Germline V CDR1 and CDR2: MNHNS, SASEGT. V shed 6 bases and J 4 bases; nucleotides not matched to a gene: 9. CDR3 DNA sequence: TGTGCCAGCAGCCCCCGGGACAGTCGTTACGAGCAGTACTTC. The encoded protein is CASSPRDSRYEQYF.

This clonotype has ten or more counts. The V call is TRBV28, the J call TRBJ2-7, with a tentative D call TRBD2 (6 bases). The CDR3 spans 14 residues. CDR1 MDHEN and CDR2 SYDVKM come from the germline V gene. V was clipped by 3 bases and J by 7 bases, with 16 bases between them. The CDR3 spells CASSFPSGSREQYF. CDR3 coding DNA: TGTGCCAGCAGTTTCCCCTCCGGGAGCAGGGAGCAGTACTTC.

The genes are TRBV18 and TRBJ1-2; 9 positions match TRBD1. This CDR3 region has 15 residues. The germline V gene encodes CDR1 KGHSH and CDR2 LQKENI. J lost 2 bases, V lost 4 bases, and 5 bases had no gene match. The CDR3 region is CASSLTGTGNYGYTF. As DNA, the CDR3 is TGTGCCAGCTCACTCACCGGGACAGGGAACTATGGCTACACCTTC.

This clonotype appeared many times. This chain joins TRBV14 and TRBJ2-1, with D possibly being TRBD2 (6 bases). V lost 3 bases and J lost 3, with 15 bases in between. CDR3 size: 16 residues. Per germline, CDR1 SGHDN and CDR2 FVKESK. The CDR3 DNA follows: TGTGCCAGCAGCCACTATCTAGCGCACTACTACAATGAGCAGTTCTTC. This gives the protein CASSHYLAHYYNEQFF.

This clonotype was recorded many times. This chain links TRBV5-1 with TRBJ1-1; D gene ambiguous. This CDR3 contains 15 residues. Germline V gives CDR1 SGHRS, CDR2 YFSETQ. Trimming pared 4 bases from V and 1 base from J, leaving 14 bases between. The CDR3 DNA is TGCGCCAGCAGCCCCGATTTGGCTGCGAACACTGAAGCTTTCTTT. This codes for CASSPDLAANTEAFF.

This clonotype was counted at least ten times. The chain has TRBV6-1 and TRBJ1-2; TRBD1 agrees at 9 bases. The CDR3 runs 15 residues. V lost 1 base to trimming and J lost 5 bases; unmatched junction nucleotides: 5. Germline CDR1 is MNHNS and CDR2 is SASEGT. The CDR3 is CASSEEDRGIYGYTF. In DNA, the CDR3 is TGTGCCAGCAGTGAAGAAGACAGGGGGATATATGGCTACACCTTC.

This clonotype was seen repeatedly, ten times or more. The chain recombines TRBV11-2 with TRBJ2-1; 10 bases fit TRBD2. Germline values: CDR1 SGHAT, CDR2 FQNNGV. J was trimmed by 5 bases and V by 7 bases; bases with no gene match: 5. The CDR3 loop spans 14 amino acids. CDR3 sequence (DNA): TGTGCCAGCAAGGGACTAGCGTATCACAATGAGCAGTTCTTC. It codes for CASKGLAYHNEQFF. Combining the CDR3 with reference TRBV11-2 and TRBJ2-1 gives the whole variable domain EAGVAQSPRYKIIEKRQSVAFWCNPISGHATLYWYQQILGQGPKLLIQFQNNGVVDDSQLPKDRFSAERLKGVDSTLKIQPAKLEDSAVYLCASKGLAYHNEQFFGPGTRLTVL.

This clonotype has ten or more counts. The gene calls are TRBV20-1 and TRBJ2-1, with 9 bases identical to TRBD2. CDR1 is DFQATT and CDR2 is SNEGSKA in the germline V gene (reference sequence). Unmatched junction bases numbered 10, after V lost 0 bases and J lost 7 bases. The CDR3 runs to 16 residues. CDR3 sequence: CSARDFRSGSGNEQFF. The CDR3 DNA reads TGCAGTGCTAGAGATTTCCGTAGCGGGAGTGGTAATGAGCAGTTCTTC.

This clonotype was seen repeatedly, ten times or more. This chain links TRBV5-1 with TRBJ1-6, with D possibly TRBD1 on 5 matching bases. The CDR3 spans 15 residues. V was cut by 6 bases and J by 7 bases, with 17 bases left in between. The germline gives CDR1 SGHRS, CDR2 YFSETQ. Here the CDR3 DNA reads TGCGCCAGCACAACTCTGGGGACCACGAATTCACCCCTCCACTTT. This sequence encodes CASTTLGTTNSPLHF.

This clonotype was observed at least ten times. The gene calls are TRBV10-2 and TRBJ1-2; TRBD1 matches 10 bases. This CDR3 comprises 14 residues. The germline CDR1 and CDR2 sequences are WSHSY and SAAADI. J gave up 4 bases and V 5 bases, and 4 bases lay outside the gene matches. As DNA, the CDR3 is TGCGCCAGCAGTCGGACAGGGGGGTCCTATGGCTACACCTTC. Its protein product is CASSRTGGSYGYTF.

Many counts were recorded for this clonotype. The genes are TRBV20-1 and TRBJ2-3, with 10 bases identical to TRBD2. The CDR3 loop spans 15 amino acids. The V segment lost 6 bases and the J segment 6 bases; nucleotides outside the gene matches: 12. The germline V gene has CDR1 DFQATT and CDR2 SNEGSKA (reference sequence). Here the CDR3 reads CSAPPLAGARDTQYF. For the CDR3, the DNA is TGCAGTGCGCCGCCCCTAGCGGGGGCCCGGGATACGCAGTATTTT.

This clonotype occurred many times. The gene calls are TRBV27 and TRBJ2-5; D unclear. The closer fit of TRBJ2-1 to the DNA end suggests the J call may be wrong. Germline assignment: CDR1 MNHEY and CDR2 SMNVEV (reference sequence). CDR3 length: 14 residues. The DNA of the CDR3 is TGTGCCAGCAGTTTAACTTTGGGCTTTAGTGAGCAGTTCTTC. It translates to CASSLTLGFSEQFF.

The gene calls are TRBV2 and TRBJ1-1; TRBD1 matches 8 bases. Germline-derived CDR1 and CDR2 are SNHLY and FYNNEI. CDR3 length equals 13 residues. The V segment lost 6 bases and the J segment 9 bases; nucleotides outside the gene matches: 9. CDR3 amino acids: CASSFPGTGKAFF. CDR3 in DNA: TGTGCCAGCAGCTTCCCCGGGACAGGTAAAGCTTTCTTT. The full variable domain, with the rest looked up from reference TRBV2 and TRBJ1-1, is EPEVTQTPSHQVTQMGQEVILRCVPISNHLYFYWYRQILGQKVEFLVSFYNNEISEKSEIFDDQFSVERPDGSNFTLKIRSTKLEDSAMYFCASSFPGTGKAFFGQGTRLTVV.

This clonotype was detected many times. V usage is TRBV20-1 and J usage is TRBJ2-7, with TRBD1 as a possible D gene (6 bases). The CDR3 extends over 12 amino acids. Germline V gives CDR1 DFQATT, CDR2 SNEGSKA (reference sequence). The V end was cut by 7 bases, the J end by 5 bases, with 15 bases between. CDR3: CSVPGQRHEQYF. CDR3 in DNA: TGCAGTGTTCCCGGACAGCGGCACGAGCAGTACTTC.

This clonotype was detected ten times or more. The J gene is TRBJ1-4, the V gene TRBV19; perhaps TRBD1 as D (5 bases). This CDR3 has 14 amino acids. The V gene lost 7 bases and the J gene lost 6 bases, with 15 bases spanning the gap. Germline lookup yields CDR1 LNHDA and CDR2 SQIVND (reference sequence). DNA of the CDR3: TGTGCCAGTAACCCGACGCCGGGGGATGAAAAACTGTTTTTT. It codes for CASNPTPGDEKLFF.